A single sample is the source of the 22 T cell receptor beta chains below, sequenced in a study of blood T cell repertoires in COVID-19. Generated by immunoSEQ multiplex PCR, the TCRdb table keeps only in-frame clones and is missing some. The sample consists of hundreds of thousands of clones, roughly 89% of them appearing once. Source material: PBMCs or T cells enriched from blood (not recorded which). The source of these receptors is a woman in her twenties or thirties with acute COVID-19.

This chain joins TRBV6-5 and TRBJ2-2; 8 nucleotides agree with TRBD1. This CDR3 comprises 12 residues. Trimming at V came to 11 bases and at J to 5 bases, leaving 4 bases not matched to a gene. Germline-derived CDR1 and CDR2 are MNHEY and SVGAGI. The CDR3 here is CASQGETGELFF. The CDR3 nucleotides are TGTGCCTCACAGGGGGAGACCGGGGAGCTGTTTTTT.

There are a few counts of this clone. The chain has TRBV7-9 and TRBJ1-5; no definite D call. Germline-derived CDR1 and CDR2 are SEHNR and FQNEAQ (reference sequence). The CDR3 runs to 13 residues. The ends were cut back, 6 bases at V and 0 bases at J, with 6 bases in the middle. This CDR3 reads CASSSGSNQPQHF. The CDR3 bases are TGTGCCAGCAGTTCGGGTAGCAATCAGCCCCAGCATTTT.

This chain joins TRBV9 and TRBJ1-1; D is ambiguous. This CDR3 has 15 amino acids. The V end lost 0 bases, the J end lost 1 base, and 10 bases lay between the germline ends. The germline V gene encodes CDR1 SGDLS and CDR2 YYNGEE. CDR3 nucleotides: TGTGCCAGCAGCGTAGATGGCAGGCGGAACACTGAAGCTTTCTTT. It translates to CASSVDGRRNTEAFF.

This sequence joins TRBV5-6 and TRBJ2-7; maybe TRBD1 (7 bases). Trimming removed 2 bases from V and 0 bases from J, with 12 bases in between. CDR3 size: 15 residues. CDR1 and CDR2 from the germline V gene are SGHDT and YYEEEE. In nucleotides, the CDR3 is TGTGCCAGCAGCTTAACAGGGGACTCCTCCTACGAGCAGTACTTC. This encodes CASSLTGDSSYEQYF.

The genes are TRBV12-5 and TRBJ1-2; TRBD1 might be the D (5 bases). Looked up from germline, CDR1 is LGHNT and CDR2 is FRNRAP. This CDR3 is built from 13 residues. Trimming pared 1 base from V and 7 bases from J, leaving 10 bases between. CDR3 sequence: CASGLEGQGGYTF. The CDR3 DNA follows: TGTGCTAGTGGTTTGGAGGGTCAGGGTGGCTACACCTTC. The full variable domain, its missing parts supplied by reference TRBV12-5 and TRBJ1-2, is DARVTQTPRHKVTEMGQEVTMRCQPILGHNTVFWYRQTMMQGLELLAYFRNRAPLDDSGMPKDRFSAEMPDATLATLKIQPSEPRDSAVYFCASGLEGQGGYTFGSGTRLTVV.

This clone was seen a few times. The chain links TRBV30 to TRBJ2-7, with D unclear. Between the trimmed V and J ends, which lost 3 bases and 7 bases, there was a span of 10 bases. CDR3 length: 11 amino acids. Germline V CDR1 and CDR2: GTSNPN, SVGIG (reference sequence). This CDR3 is CAWRNLREQYF. The CDR3 bases are TGTGCCTGGAGAAACCTGAGGGAGCAGTACTTC.

The CDR3 nucleotides are TGTGCCAGCAGTTACCGACCGGGAAGTATGAACACTGAAGCTTTCTTT. Translating it yields CASSYRPGSMNTEAFF. The rearrangement joins TRBV6-5 to TRBJ1-1; no reliable D call. V was pared by 2 bases and J by 0 bases, with 13 bases between. CDR1 and CDR2 (germline): MNHEY, SVGAGI. The CDR3 spans 16 residues.

V and J are TRBV5-1 and TRBJ1-3; a possible D gene is TRBD1 (6 bases). There are 15 residues in the CDR3. Trimming cost V 0 bases and J 3 bases, with 10 bases left between them. Per the germline V gene, CDR1 is SGHRS and CDR2 is YFSETQ. CDR3 region: CASSLEGTYGNTIYF. The CDR3 region has the DNA TGCGCCAGCAGCTTGGAGGGGACATATGGAAACACCATATATTTT.

This chain uses TRBV2 with TRBJ1-1, with D uncertain. With 2 bases removed from V and 6 bases from J, the gap between germline ends came to 10 bases. CDR3 length: 13 amino acids. CDR1 SNHLY and CDR2 FYNNEI come from the germline V gene. CDR3 nucleotide sequence: TGTGCCAGCAGTGAAAGAGGGAAAGCTGAAGCTTTCTTT. It is translated as CASSERGKAEAFF. The variable domain in full, completed from reference TRBV2 and TRBJ1-1, reads EPEVTQTPSHQVTQMGQEVILRCVPISNHLYFYWYRQILGQKVEFLVSFYNNEISEKSEIFDDQFSVERPDGSNFTLKIRSTKLEDSAMYFCASSERGKAEAFFGQGTRLTVV.

This clone was seen a single time. The chain has TRBV19 and TRBJ1-1; the D gene is possibly TRBD1 (6 bases). This CDR3 region has 12 residues. The germline CDR1 and CDR2 sequences are LNHDA and SQIVND (reference sequence). Trimming removed 7 bases from V and 6 bases from J, with 12 bases in between. The CDR3 DNA reads as TGTGCCAGTATGAACACAGGGTCTGAAGCTTTCTTT. This gives the protein CASMNTGSEAFF.

V and J are TRBV5-4 and TRBJ1-4; 10 nucleotides agree with TRBD1. The CDR3 is 17 residues long. Losses at the gene ends were 4 bases for V and 3 bases for J; bases not matched to a gene: 9. Germline CDR1 and CDR2: SGHNT and YYREEE (reference sequence). CDR3 nucleotides: TGTGCCAGCAGCAACCGGGACAGGGGTCAGGCTAATGAAAAACTGTTTTTT. Residues: CASSNRDRGQANEKLFF.

The chain employs TRBV15 and TRBJ2-2; 12 nucleotides agree with TRBD2. CDR1 and CDR2 from the germline V gene are LNHNV and YYDKDF (reference sequence). V trimming: 1 base; J trimming: 6 bases; junction bases outside the gene matches: 6. This CDR3 has 17 amino acids. In nucleotides, the CDR3 is TGTGCCACCAGCAGAGGAGCTAGCGGGGGGGGAGCCGGGGAGCTGTTTTTT. Protein: CATSRGASGGGAGELFF.

The chain recombines TRBV30 with TRBJ2-2; possible D gene TRBD2, 6 bases. The CDR3 spans 13 residues. Looked up from germline, CDR1 is GTSNPN and CDR2 is SVGIG (reference sequence). The V end was cut by 4 bases, the J end by 5 bases, with 11 bases between. The CDR3 protein is CAWKDRGTGELFF. DNA for the CDR3: TGTGCCTGGAAGGACCGGGGGACCGGGGAGCTGTTTTTT. Combining the CDR3 with reference TRBV30 and TRBJ2-2 gives the whole variable domain SQTIHQWPATLVQPVGSPLSLECTVEGTSNPNLYWYRQAAGRGLQLLFYSVGIGQISSEVPQNLSASRPQDRQFILSSKKLLLSDSGFYLCAWKDRGTGELFFGEGSRLTVL.

This rearrangement joins TRBV28 to TRBJ2-1; 8 bases match TRBD2. Germline V gene sequence: CDR1 MDHEN, CDR2 SYDVKM. The CDR3 length is 15 residues. The V segment lost 8 bases and the J segment 3 bases; nucleotides outside the gene matches: 9. The DNA for the CDR3 is TGTGCCAGCGAAGGTAGGGCGGGGGGCTACAATGAGCAGTTCTTC. This codes for CASEGRAGGYNEQFF.

The V gene is TRBV12-5, the J gene TRBJ1-5, with TRBD1 identical over 9 bases. Germline trimming cut 5 bases from V and 6 bases from J; bases unmatched to any gene: 8. Per germline, CDR1 LGHNT and CDR2 FRNRAP. The CDR3 length is 15 residues. CDR3 residues: CASGLGQGSIQPQHF. The CDR3 DNA is TGTGCTAGTGGTCTGGGACAGGGAAGTATTCAGCCCCAGCATTTT. Full variable domain (remainder filled in from reference TRBV12-5 and TRBJ1-5): DARVTQTPRHKVTEMGQEVTMRCQPILGHNTVFWYRQTMMQGLELLAYFRNRAPLDDSGMPKDRFSAEMPDATLATLKIQPSEPRDSAVYFCASGLGQGSIQPQHFGDGTRLSIL.

This chain uses TRBV20-1 with TRBJ1-4; 7 bases match TRBD1. V lost 3 bases to trimming and J lost 8 bases; unmatched junction nucleotides: 9. Germline CDR1 is DFQATT and CDR2 is SNEGSKA (reference sequence). CDR3 length equals 14 residues. CDR3 in amino acids: CSASLQGVGEKLFF. The CDR3 bases are TGCAGTGCTAGTCTTCAGGGGGTGGGGGAAAAACTGTTTTTT.

The V gene is TRBV4-3, the J gene TRBJ1-1, with D unclear. Between the trimmed V and J ends, which lost 5 bases and 1 base, there was a span of 8 bases. CDR1 and CDR2 (germline): LGHNA, YSLEER. This CDR3 has 13 amino acids. This CDR3 reads CASSSTENTEAFF. The DNA of the CDR3 is TGCGCCAGCAGCTCCACAGAGAACACTGAAGCTTTCTTT.

A single count supports this clone. The gene calls are TRBV30 and TRBJ1-3; 9 nucleotides line up with TRBD1. Germline values: CDR1 GTSNPN, CDR2 SVGIG (reference sequence). The V gene end was trimmed by 2 bases and the J gene end by 3 bases; junction bases not matched to a gene: 5. The CDR3 is made up of 15 amino acids. In DNA form, the CDR3 reads TGTGCCTGGAGTCGGGACAGGGAGTATGGAAACACCATATATTTT. It yields the protein CAWSRDREYGNTIYF.

The chain joins TRBV19 to TRBJ2-2; no firm D call. V was trimmed by 1 base and J by 7 bases, leaving 13 bases between them. The germline CDR1 and CDR2 sequences are LNHDA and SQIVND (reference sequence). The CDR3 length is 15 residues. The CDR3 DNA follows: TGTGCCAGTAGTATAGGGGCCGGCCATGGCGGGGAGCTGTTTTTT. It specifies CASSIGAGHGGELFF.

The chain links TRBV13 to TRBJ2-3; a weak D match, TRBD1 (6 bases). This CDR3 contains 15 residues. The V and J ends lost 2 bases and 0 bases respectively, with 9 bases between them. CDR1 is PRHDT, CDR2 FYEKMQ, per germline (reference sequence). CDR3 nucleotides: TGTGCCAGCAGCTTAAGGGACATGAGCACAGATACGCAGTATTTT. Protein sequence: CASSLRDMSTDTQYF. Full variable domain (rest looked up from reference TRBV13 and TRBJ2-3): AAGVIQSPRHLIKEKRETATLKCYPIPRHDTVYWYQQGPGQDPQFLISFYEKMQSDKGSIPDRFSAQQFSDYHSELNMSSLELGDSALYFCASSLRDMSTDTQYFGPGTRLTVL.

The chain carries TRBV6-5 and TRBJ1-2; perhaps TRBD1 as D (5 bases). CDR1 is MNHEY, CDR2 SVGAGI, per germline. The CDR3 sequence is 13 residues long. V was trimmed by 2 bases and J by 4 bases, leaving 8 bases between them. The CDR3 spells CASSYDSGYGYTF. In DNA form, the CDR3 reads TGTGCCAGCAGTTACGACAGTGGCTATGGCTACACCTTC.

This CDR3 is CASSTEGQDQPQHF. As DNA, the CDR3 is TGTGCCAGCTCAACCGAGGGACAAGATCAGCCCCAGCATTTT. This rearrangement joins TRBV18 to TRBJ1-5, with D tentatively TRBD1 (6 bases). Germline lookup yields CDR1 KGHSH and CDR2 LQKENI. The CDR3 loop spans 14 amino acids. V lost 5 bases and J 5 bases, leaving 13 bases between the germline ends.